These 23 T cell receptor beta chains share one sample of origin, sequenced in a study of blood T cells in healthy people across ages. Alongside a J-beta primer mix, a sample-barcoded 5' primer served in a second PCR lasting about 6 to 12 cycles. TCRdb re-called the 5' RACE reads with MiXCR, one entry per CDR3 protein. Of about 2 million distinct CDR3 sequences in the sample, just under 50% were seen once. The sample comprised blood. The receptors shown here come from a woman in her thirties or forties in good health.

The chain joins TRBV28 to TRBJ1-1; 10 nucleotides agree with TRBD1. Germline V lookup: CDR1 MDHEN, CDR2 SYDVKM. CDR3 length equals 14 residues. Unmatched junction bases numbered 7, after V lost 9 bases and J lost 3 bases. CDR3 residues: CASGTGAIDTEAFF. CDR3 nucleotides: TGTGCCAGTGGGACAGGGGCAATCGACACTGAAGCTTTCTTT.

The rearrangement uses TRBV3-1 and TRBJ2-1; 9 bases map to TRBD1. J was trimmed by 2 bases and V by 2 bases; bases with no gene match: 7. CDR1 is LGHDT, CDR2 YNNKEL, per germline (reference sequence). The CDR3 contains 17 residues. The CDR3 bases are TGTGCCAGCAGCCAATTCCCCAGGGACAGGGCCTACAATGAGCAGTTCTTC. It is translated as CASSQFPRDRAYNEQFF.

J is TRBJ2-5 and V is TRBV6-5; perhaps TRBD1 as D (6 bases). Trimming stripped 2 bases from V and 7 bases from J, with 14 bases between. The germline V gene has CDR1 MNHEY and CDR2 SVGAGI. The CDR3 has 14 residues. The CDR3 sequence is CASSYGTYDGTQYF. CDR3 coding DNA: TGTGCCAGCAGTTACGGGACATATGATGGGACCCAGTACTTC.

The CDR3 nucleotides read TGCAGTGCTATAGCGGGGGGGCCTTGGAATGAGCAGTTCTTC. It codes for CSAIAGGPWNEQFF. The rearrangement uses TRBV20-1 and TRBJ2-1, with 11 nucleotides matching TRBD2. CDR1 is DFQATT, CDR2 SNEGSKA, per germline (reference sequence). V lost 4 bases to trimming and J lost 7 bases; unmatched junction nucleotides: 6. The CDR3 has 14 residues.

The DNA of the CDR3 is TGTGCCAGCAGCTTGGGCAGGGGCCTCTCCTACAATGAGCAGTTCTTC. Protein product: CASSLGRGLSYNEQFF. The chain has TRBV5-6 and TRBJ2-1; D is possibly TRBD1 (6 bases). CDR1 is SGHDT and CDR2 is YYEEEE in the germline V gene. Trimming shortened V by 0 bases and J by 0 bases, and 10 bases separated the two germline ends. The CDR3 covers 16 residues.

This chain uses TRBV9 with TRBJ2-3; D may match TRBD1 or TRBD2 (6 bases each). This CDR3 has 14 amino acids. Germline CDR1 SGDLS, CDR2 YYNGEE. The V gene lost 4 bases and the J gene lost 2 bases, with 11 bases spanning the gap. The CDR3 bases are TGTGCCAGCAGCAAGGGGGGACCCACAGATACGCAGTATTTT. Encoded protein: CASSKGGPTDTQYF.

This sequence joins TRBV27 and TRBJ1-1; D remains ambiguous. The CDR3 has 13 residues. Germline CDR1 MNHEY, CDR2 SMNVEV (reference sequence). Trimming shortened V by 5 bases and J by 11 bases, and 18 bases separated the two germline ends. This CDR3 is CASSLSPGFWAFF. The CDR3 DNA sequence: TGTGCCAGCAGTCTAAGTCCCGGTTTTTGGGCTTTCTTT.

This clonotype showed up just a few times. The chain has TRBV7-2 and TRBJ2-5, with TRBD2 matching over 10 bases. V lost 6 bases, J lost 6 bases, and 13 bases stayed unmatched. The CDR3 totals 16 residues. Germline CDR1 SGHTA, CDR2 FQGNSA. CDR3 residues: CASSSSSGGNRQTQYF. The CDR3 DNA reads TGTGCCAGCAGTTCCTCTAGCGGGGGTAACCGCCAGACCCAGTACTTC.

The chain uses TRBV12-3 or TRBV12-4 and TRBJ1-6, with D perhaps matching TRBD1 (5 bases). CDR3 size: 15 residues. Trimming pared 6 bases from V and 7 bases from J, leaving 16 bases between. The CDR3 DNA sequence: TGTGCCAGCAGCCTGTTCCCCGGGGGAAATTCACCCCTCCACTTT. It is translated as CASSLFPGGNSPLHF.

The chain couples TRBV5-1 to TRBJ1-2; 7 nucleotides line up with TRBD1. V gave up 4 bases and J gave up 7 bases; unmatched junction bases: 7. This CDR3 contains 13 residues. Looked up from germline, CDR1 is SGHRS and CDR2 is YFSETQ. In DNA form, the CDR3 reads TGCGCCAGCAGCCCGGGACAGCAGTGTGGCTACACCTTC. Translated, it gives CASSPGQQCGYTF.

The chain employs TRBV7-2 and TRBJ2-7, with TRBD1 matching over 8 bases. Germline CDR1 SGHTA, CDR2 FQGNSA. The CDR3 loop spans 15 amino acids. V lost 5 bases, J lost 3 bases, and 9 bases stayed unmatched. The CDR3 is CASSRTGGHNYEQYF. CDR3 nucleotide sequence: TGTGCCAGCAGCCGAACAGGGGGACACAACTACGAGCAGTACTTC. Filled out from reference TRBV7-2 and TRBJ2-7, the complete variable domain reads GAGVSQSPSNKVTEKGKDVELRCDPISGHTALYWYRQSLGQGLEFLIYFQGNSAPDKSGLPSDRFSAERTGGSVSTLTIQRTQQEDSAVYLCASSRTGGHNYEQYFGPGTRLTVT.

The V gene is TRBV20-1, the J gene TRBJ2-7, with 8 bases fitting TRBD1. The V gene end was trimmed by 6 bases and the J gene end by 2 bases; junction bases not matched to a gene: 6. CDR1 DFQATT and CDR2 SNEGSKA come from the germline V gene (reference sequence). The CDR3 sequence is 13 residues long. The DNA of the CDR3 is TGCAGTGCCAGACAGGGGACCCCCTACGAGCAGTACTTC. This translates into CSARQGTPYEQYF.

The sample holds one count of this clonotype. The chain has TRBV27 and TRBJ1-2; a possible D gene is TRBD1 (5 bases). V lost 4 bases to trimming and J lost 5 bases, with 17 bases between them. CDR3 length equals 15 residues. The germline V gene has CDR1 MNHEY and CDR2 SMNVEV (reference sequence). The CDR3 sequence is CASSSIKGRGYGYTF. DNA of the CDR3: TGTGCCAGCAGTTCGATCAAGGGGAGAGGTTATGGCTACACCTTC.

A few counts support this clonotype. The CDR3, as DNA: TGTGCCAGCCGATCGTTTGAGCAGTTCTTC. Its protein is CASRSFEQFF. This rearrangement joins TRBV6-6 to TRBJ2-1; D unclear. This CDR3 is 10 amino acids long. The V gene lost 8 bases and the J gene lost 9 bases, with 8 bases spanning the gap. Germline CDR1 and CDR2: MNHNY and SVGAGI (reference sequence).

The chain has TRBV7-2 and TRBJ1-6; 7 nucleotides line up with TRBD1. The CDR3 is 18 amino acids. V gave up 6 bases and J gave up 6 bases; unmatched junction bases: 17. Per the germline V gene, CDR1 is SGHTA and CDR2 is FQGNSA. In nucleotides, the CDR3 is TGTGCCAGCAGTTATGGGACAGTCAACCCCTCCCGTAATTCACCCCTCCACTTT. It is translated as CASSYGTVNPSRNSPLHF.

The rearrangement joins TRBV9 to TRBJ2-7; possible D gene TRBD2, 5 bases. Trimming removed 1 base from V and 0 bases from J, with 8 bases in between. This CDR3 spans 14 amino acids. In germline, CDR1 is SGDLS, CDR2 YYNGEE. DNA for the CDR3: TGTGCCAGCAGCGTATACGGGGACTCCTACGAGCAGTACTTC. Translated, it gives CASSVYGDSYEQYF.

The chain joins TRBV11-2 to TRBJ1-4; 7 bases fit TRBD1. V was clipped by 3 bases and J by 5 bases; unmatched bases: 6. The CDR3 is 15 amino acids. Germline-derived CDR1 and CDR2 are SGHAT and FQNNGV. This CDR3 reads CASSFGTVGNEKLFF. The CDR3 DNA reads TGTGCCAGCAGCTTTGGGACAGTTGGAAATGAAAAACTGTTTTTT.

This chain joins TRBV5-1 and TRBJ2-1, with 8 bases that match TRBD2. The CDR3 covers 16 residues. V trimming: 0 bases; J trimming: 6 bases; junction bases outside the gene matches: 8. Germline CDR1 is SGHRS and CDR2 is YFSETQ. In DNA, the CDR3 is TGCGCCAGCAGCTTGGCAACCGGGGGGGCGAGCAATGAGCAGTTCTTC. Protein product: CASSLATGGASNEQFF.

This clonotype was found a few times. The rearrangement links TRBV4-3 to TRBJ1-2, with 9 bases that match TRBD1. After removal of 8 bases from V and 6 bases from J, the junction contained 7 bases not matched to a gene. The germline V gene has CDR1 LGHNA and CDR2 YSLEER. The length of the CDR3 is 13 residues. The CDR3 DNA reads as TGCGCCAGCCACGACAGGGGGGATCATGGCTACACCTTC. Amino acids: CASHDRGDHGYTF.

This clonotype was seen once. The chain links TRBV2 to TRBJ2-7; tentatively, D is TRBD2 (5 bases). Germline CDR1 reads SNHLY; CDR2 reads FYNNEI. V shed 8 bases and J shed 7 bases, with 12 bases lying between them. The CDR3 is made up of 11 amino acids. The CDR3 nucleotides are TGTGCCAGCCCCGAGGGCCATGAGCAGTACTTC. It is translated as CASPEGHEQYF.

This clonotype was counted between two and nine times. The CDR3 DNA reads TGCGCCAGCAGCCAAGATACGGGAGTAACCTTCACAGATACGCAGTATTTT. This codes for CASSQDTGVTFTDTQYF. The rearrangement links TRBV4-3 to TRBJ2-3, with D tentatively TRBD2 (6 bases). The CDR3 sequence is 17 residues long. V was cut by 0 bases and J by 2 bases, with 15 bases left in between. CDR1 and CDR2 (germline): LGHNA, YSLEER.

The V call is TRBV3-1, the J call TRBJ2-5; D is uncertain. The germline CDR1 and CDR2 sequences are LGHDT and YNNKEL (reference sequence). Trimming pared 1 base from V and 4 bases from J, leaving 10 bases between. This CDR3 comprises 14 residues. The CDR3, as DNA: TGTGCCAGCAGCCAAGTTGTGATAGGAGAGACCCAGTACTTC. Encoded protein: CASSQVVIGETQYF.

The rearrangement uses TRBV20-1 and TRBJ1-2; possible D gene TRBD1, 5 bases. The CDR3 covers 14 residues. Germline V gene sequence: CDR1 DFQATT, CDR2 SNEGSKA (reference sequence). V lost 3 bases and J lost 1, with 12 bases in between. CDR3 sequence reads: CSARALDSNYGYTF. The DNA for the CDR3 is TGCAGTGCTAGGGCCTTAGACAGTAACTATGGCTACACCTTC.